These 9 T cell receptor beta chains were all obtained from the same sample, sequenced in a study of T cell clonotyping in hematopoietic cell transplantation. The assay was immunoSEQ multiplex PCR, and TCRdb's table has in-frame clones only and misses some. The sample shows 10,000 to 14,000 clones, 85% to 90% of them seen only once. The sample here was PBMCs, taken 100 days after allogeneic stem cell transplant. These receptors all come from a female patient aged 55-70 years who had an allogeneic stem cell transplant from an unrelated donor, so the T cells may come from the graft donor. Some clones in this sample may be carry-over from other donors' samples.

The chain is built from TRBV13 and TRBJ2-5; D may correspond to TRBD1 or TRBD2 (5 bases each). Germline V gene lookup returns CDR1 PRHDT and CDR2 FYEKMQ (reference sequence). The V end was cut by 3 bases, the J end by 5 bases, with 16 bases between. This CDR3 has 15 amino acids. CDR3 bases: TGTGCCAGCAGCTTTACCCGTGGGGGTGAGGAGACCCAGTACTTC. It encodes CASSFTRGGEETQYF.

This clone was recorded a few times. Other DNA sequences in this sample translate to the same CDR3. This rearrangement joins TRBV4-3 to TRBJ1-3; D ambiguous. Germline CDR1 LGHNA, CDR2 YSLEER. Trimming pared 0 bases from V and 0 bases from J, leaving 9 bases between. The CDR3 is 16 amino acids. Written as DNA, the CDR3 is TGCGCCAGCAGCCAAGAAGTGGTGAACTCTGGAAACACCATATATTTT. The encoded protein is CASSQEVVNSGNTIYF.

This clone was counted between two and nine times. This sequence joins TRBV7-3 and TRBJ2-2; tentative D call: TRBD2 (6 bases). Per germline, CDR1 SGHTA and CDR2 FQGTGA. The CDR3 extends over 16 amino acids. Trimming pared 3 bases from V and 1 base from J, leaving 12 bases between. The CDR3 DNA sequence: TGTGCCAGCAGCTTCCACCCGGGGGTGAACACCGGGGAGCTGTTTTTT. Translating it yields CASSFHPGVNTGELFF.

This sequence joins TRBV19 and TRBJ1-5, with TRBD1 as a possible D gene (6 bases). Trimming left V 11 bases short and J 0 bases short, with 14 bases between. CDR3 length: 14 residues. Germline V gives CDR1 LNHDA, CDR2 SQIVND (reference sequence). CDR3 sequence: CAGRDKYSNQPQHF. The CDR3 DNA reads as TGTGCCGGCCGGGACAAGTATAGCAATCAGCCCCAGCATTTT.

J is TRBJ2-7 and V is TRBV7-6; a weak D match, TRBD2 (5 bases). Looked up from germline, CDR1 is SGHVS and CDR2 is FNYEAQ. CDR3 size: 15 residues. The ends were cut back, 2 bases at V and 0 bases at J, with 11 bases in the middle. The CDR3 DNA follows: TGTGCCAGCAGCTTATTAGAAACTAGCTCCTACGAGCAGTACTTC. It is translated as CASSLLETSSYEQYF. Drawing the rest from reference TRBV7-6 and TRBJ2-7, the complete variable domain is GAGVSQSPRYKVTKRGQDVALRCDPISGHVSLYWYRQALGQGPEFLTYFNYEAQQDKSGLPNDRFSAERPEGSISTLTIQRTEQRDSAMYRCASSLLETSSYEQYFGPGTRLTVT.

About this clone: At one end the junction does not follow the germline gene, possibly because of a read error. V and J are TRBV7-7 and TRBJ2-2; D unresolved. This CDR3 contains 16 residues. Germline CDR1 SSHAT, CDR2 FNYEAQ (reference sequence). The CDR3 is CASSLDGPLNTGELFF. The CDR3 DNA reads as TGTGCTAGCAGCTTAGATGGGCCTTTGAACACCGGGGAGCTGTTTTTT.

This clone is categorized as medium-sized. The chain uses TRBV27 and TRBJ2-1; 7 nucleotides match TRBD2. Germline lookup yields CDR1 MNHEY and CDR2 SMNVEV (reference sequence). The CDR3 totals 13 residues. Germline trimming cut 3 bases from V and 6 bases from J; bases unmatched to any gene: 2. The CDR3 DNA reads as TGTGCCAGCAGTTTTACTAGCGTCAATGAGCAGTTCTTC. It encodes CASSFTSVNEQFF.

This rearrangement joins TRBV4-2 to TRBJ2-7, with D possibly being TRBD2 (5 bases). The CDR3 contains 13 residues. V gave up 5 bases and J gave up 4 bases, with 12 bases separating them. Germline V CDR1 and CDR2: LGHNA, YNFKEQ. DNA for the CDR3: TGTGCCAGCAGCTTGGAGGACCCGTACGAGCAGTACTTC. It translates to CASSLEDPYEQYF.

The CDR3 sequence: CASHSREGRGLNTEAFF. The DNA of the CDR3 is TGTGCCAGCCACTCTCGGGAGGGGAGAGGTTTGAACACTGAAGCTTTCTTT. This rearrangement joins TRBV28 to TRBJ1-1, with a possible D match to TRBD1 (5 bases). V lost 8 bases and J lost 0, with 22 bases in between. This CDR3 contains 17 residues. CDR1 and CDR2 (germline): MDHEN, SYDVKM.